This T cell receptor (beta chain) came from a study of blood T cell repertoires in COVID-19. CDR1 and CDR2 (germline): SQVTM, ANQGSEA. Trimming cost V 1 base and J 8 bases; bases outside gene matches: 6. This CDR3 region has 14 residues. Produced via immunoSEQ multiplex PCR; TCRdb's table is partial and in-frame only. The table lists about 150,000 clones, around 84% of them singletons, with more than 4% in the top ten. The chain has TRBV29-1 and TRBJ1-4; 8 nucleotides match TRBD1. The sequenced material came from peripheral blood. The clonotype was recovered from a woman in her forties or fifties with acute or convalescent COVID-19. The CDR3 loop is CSVEGTGPDEKLFF. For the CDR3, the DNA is TGCAGCGTTGAAGGGACAGGGCCAGACGAAAAACTGTTTTTT.